Presented here are 11 T cell receptor beta chains from one specimen sequenced in a study of CD8+ T cells in alopecia areata. The treatment is: oral pan-JAK inhibitor, 5-10 mg twice daily. Punch biopsies of lesional scalp, plus peripheral blood, were taken from alopecia areata patients. Extracted from the samples, RNA was reverse transcribed into cDNA to serve as the sequencing template. Data came from immunoSEQ multiplex PCR; TCRdb stores just in-frame clones and leaves some out. The sample records about 6,400 clones, around 65% being singletons. The starting material was skin, obtained at week 4, from a patient treated with tofacitinib. These receptor sequences come from a human donor with alopecia areata.

This clone has a handful of counts. The chain links TRBV2 to TRBJ2-5; D might be TRBD2 (5 bases). This CDR3 has 15 residues. Per germline, CDR1 SNHLY and CDR2 FYNNEI. Trimming pared 7 bases from V and 2 bases from J, leaving 17 bases between. Here the CDR3 reads CASTPARVGQETQYF. CDR3 DNA: TGTGCCAGCACGCCAGCGCGGGTCGGACAAGAGACCCAGTACTTC.

This clone has a handful of counts. The chain links TRBV13 to TRBJ1-1; 9 nucleotides line up with TRBD1. The CDR3 sequence is 15 residues long. The V gene's germline CDR1 is PRHDT and CDR2 FYEKMQ (reference sequence). Germline trimming cut 5 bases from V and 4 bases from J; bases unmatched to any gene: 8. The DNA of the CDR3 is TGTGCCAGCAGCACGTCGGGACAGGGAACCACTGAAGCTTTCTTT. Its translation: CASSTSGQGTTEAFF.

The rearrangement joins TRBV7-8 to TRBJ2-7; 7 nucleotides match TRBD1. The CDR3 runs to 16 residues. Per the germline V gene, CDR1 is SGHVS and CDR2 is FQNEAQ. Trimming took 5 bases from V and 5 from J; bases not matched to a gene: 15. The CDR3, as DNA: TGTGCCAGCAGCCCAGGGGGTGGGTTAGCCTGGGACGAGCAGTACTTC. Amino acid sequence: CASSPGGGLAWDEQYF.

The V gene is TRBV27, the J gene TRBJ2-2; the match to TRBD2 covers 7 bases. Per germline, CDR1 MNHEY and CDR2 SMNVEV (reference sequence). This CDR3 contains 15 residues. V trimming: 2 bases; J trimming: 13 bases; junction bases outside the gene matches: 13. The CDR3 DNA reads TGTGCCAGCAGTTTAGTGTCGGGGAGGGCCGGTTCGCTGTTTTTT. Amino acids: CASSLVSGRAGSLFF.

The rearrangement links TRBV9 to TRBJ1-2; 7 bases match TRBD1. The CDR3 runs 14 residues. CDR1 is SGDLS and CDR2 is YYNGEE in the germline V gene. V lost 0 bases and J lost 4; bases outside the gene matches: 3. The CDR3, as DNA: TGTGCCAGCAGCGTAGGGGGGACAGCCTATGGCTACACCTTC. Residues: CASSVGGTAYGYTF.

This chain uses TRBV6-5 with TRBJ2-7, with 10 bases lining up with TRBD2. Looked up from germline, CDR1 is MNHEY and CDR2 is SVGAGI. With 5 bases clipped from V and 7 bases from J, the junction kept 8 bases outside the gene matches. This CDR3 comprises 14 residues. For the CDR3, the DNA is TGTGCCAGCAGTGAAGGGCTAGCGGGAGAGGAGCAGTACTTC. Amino acids: CASSEGLAGEEQYF.

The rearrangement joins TRBV5-1 to TRBJ2-7; possibly TRBD1 or TRBD2 for D (5 bases each). This CDR3 has 12 residues. Germline CDR1 and CDR2: SGHRS and YFSETQ. The V and J ends lost 7 bases and 0 bases respectively, with 8 bases between them. The CDR3, as DNA: TGCGCCAGCCGGGACGACTCCTACGAGCAGTACTTC. This gives the protein CASRDDSYEQYF.

This clone came up a few times. V usage is TRBV29-1 and J usage is TRBJ1-1; no clear D gene. The CDR3 runs to 12 residues. Per the germline V gene, CDR1 is SQVTM and CDR2 is ANQGSEA. Trimming shortened V by 4 bases and J by 8 bases, and 14 bases separated the two germline ends. CDR3 residues: CSVAPSWREAFF. The CDR3 DNA reads as TGCAGCGTTGCGCCCTCTTGGAGGGAAGCTTTCTTT.

The chain uses TRBV5-1 and TRBJ2-1; 12 nucleotides agree with TRBD2. There are 15 residues in the CDR3. The V segment lost 3 bases and the J segment 5 bases; nucleotides outside the gene matches: 3. Germline CDR1 and CDR2: SGHRS and YFSETQ. The CDR3, as DNA: TGCGCCAGCAGCTCCCTAGCGGGGGGGGACAATGAGCAGTTCTTC. Residues: CASSSLAGGDNEQFF.

The chain employs TRBV30 and TRBJ2-3, with D possibly TRBD2 on 6 matching bases. Trimming took off 5 bases at V and 2 bases at J, with 20 bases between the two ends. Germline V gene data show CDR1 as GTSNPN and CDR2 as SVGIG (reference sequence). There are 16 residues in the CDR3. CDR3 DNA: TGTGCCTGGGAGGGGAAGGGGAGGAGGAACACAGATACGCAGTATTTT. Protein sequence: CAWEGKGRRNTDTQYF.

In its sample, this clone was seen a few times. The chain links TRBV5-1 to TRBJ2-7; 11 positions match TRBD1. From germline, CDR1 is SGHRS and CDR2 YFSETQ. With 3 bases clipped from V and 3 bases from J, the junction kept 5 bases outside the gene matches. CDR3 length equals 15 residues. CDR3 nucleotide sequence: TGCGCCAGCAGCTCTGGACAGGGGGCTCTCTACGAGCAGTACTTC. Translated: CASSSGQGALYEQYF.